This T cell receptor beta chain was identified in a study of blood T cell repertoires in COVID-19. Individuals drawn from approximately 26 US areas were roughly 18 to 95 years old. V gave up 5 bases and J gave up 4 bases, with 20 bases separating them. The germline CDR1 and CDR2 sequences are SEHNR and FQNEAQ (reference sequence). The CDR3 extends over 17 amino acids. The assay was immunoSEQ multiplex PCR, and TCRdb's table has in-frame clones only and misses some. The sample includes hundreds of thousands of clones, around 91% of them seen just once. What was sequenced was PBMCs or T cells enriched from blood (not recorded which). The sequence came from a woman between 18 and 29 years old with acute COVID-19. The rearrangement uses TRBV7-9 and TRBJ2-2; tentative D call: TRBD1 (6 bases). The CDR3 reads CASSAPRQASGTGELFF. The CDR3, as DNA: TGTGCCAGCAGCGCCCCCAGACAGGCGTCCGGCACCGGGGAGCTGTTTTTT.